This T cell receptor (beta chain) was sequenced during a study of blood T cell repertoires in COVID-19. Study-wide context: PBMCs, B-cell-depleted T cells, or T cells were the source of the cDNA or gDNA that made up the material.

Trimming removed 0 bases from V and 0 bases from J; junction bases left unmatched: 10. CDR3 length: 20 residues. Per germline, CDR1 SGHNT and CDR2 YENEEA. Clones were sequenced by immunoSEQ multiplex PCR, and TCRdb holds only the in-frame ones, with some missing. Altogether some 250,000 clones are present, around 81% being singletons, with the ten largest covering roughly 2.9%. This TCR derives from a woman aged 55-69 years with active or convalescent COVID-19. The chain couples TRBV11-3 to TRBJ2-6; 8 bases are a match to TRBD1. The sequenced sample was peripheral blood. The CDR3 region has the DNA TGTGCCAGCAGCTTAGAAATCGGGACAGGTGCTTTCTCTGGGGCCAACGTCCTGACTTTC. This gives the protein CASSLEIGTGAFSGANVLTF.